Each of the 17 T cell receptor beta chains below was sequenced from the same sample in a study of T-cell memory formation after mild COVID-19. TCRdb re-analysed the 5' RACE reads in MiXCR, keeping a single row per CDR3 protein. The data show about 390,000 distinct CDR3 sequences, with roughly 15% seen just once and around a fifth held by the top ten. Material: PBMCs or a T cell subset sorted from them (not recorded which). Receptors originate from a young man who had mild COVID-19 (a few samples of this study predate the infection). Cell type and time point are not known.

This clonotype came up many times. J is TRBJ2-6 and V is TRBV5-1; D not resolved. Germline lookup yields CDR1 SGHRS and CDR2 YFSETQ. The length of the CDR3 is 14 residues. The V end lost 4 bases, the J end lost 0 bases, and 5 bases lay between the germline ends. CDR3 bases: TGCGCCAGCAGCGTCAGCTCTGGGGCCAACGTCCTGACTTTC. Translating gives CASSVSSGANVLTF.

In its sample, this clonotype was seen a few times. Here the CDR3 reads CASSPLAGADTDTQYF. The CDR3 nucleotides are TGTGCCAGCAGTCCACTAGCGGGGGCTGACACAGATACGCAGTATTTT. The V gene is TRBV6-5, the J gene TRBJ2-3, with 11 bases that match TRBD2. The CDR3 is made up of 16 amino acids. In germline, CDR1 is MNHEY, CDR2 SVGAGI. The trim removed 5 bases at V and 2 bases at J, leaving 6 bases unmatched.

The table lists this clonotype with a few counts. The rearrangement links TRBV7-2 to TRBJ2-1; D not certain. There are 14 residues in the CDR3. From germline, CDR1 is SGHTA and CDR2 FQGNSA. The ends were cut back, 2 bases at V and 3 bases at J, with 8 bases in the middle. CDR3 protein: CASSLKAVYNEQFF. CDR3 in DNA: TGTGCCAGCAGCTTAAAGGCGGTCTACAATGAGCAGTTCTTC.

This clonotype was seen many times. The V call is TRBV24-1, the J call TRBJ2-2; 12 nucleotides match TRBD1. This CDR3 region has 20 residues. The V segment lost 4 bases and the J segment 2 bases; nucleotides outside the gene matches: 13. Germline V gene sequence: CDR1 KGHDR, CDR2 SFDVKD. The DNA for the CDR3 is TGTGCCACCAGTGACCCCCCCGGGACAGGGGGCGACCTTAACACCGGGGAGCTGTTTTTT. Its protein product is CATSDPPGTGGDLNTGELFF.

This clonotype was counted a few times. The genes are TRBV9 and TRBJ2-1; 12 bases line up with TRBD1. In germline, CDR1 is SGDLS, CDR2 YYNGEE. This CDR3 has 17 residues. V shed 4 bases and J 2 bases; nucleotides not matched to a gene: 7. The CDR3 DNA reads as TGTGCCAGCAGCCCCGGGGACAGGGGGCTGACCTACAATGAGCAGTTCTTC. Translated: CASSPGDRGLTYNEQFF.

A few counts support this clonotype. This chain links TRBV7-6 with TRBJ1-3; D is unresolved. The CDR3 totals 15 residues. In germline, CDR1 is SGHVS, CDR2 FNYEAQ. V was cut by 5 bases and J by 5 bases, with 16 bases left in between. CDR3 sequence reads: CASSPMTGNRNTIYF. The CDR3 bases are TGTGCCAGCAGCCCAATGACCGGAAACCGAAACACCATATATTTT.

A few counts support this clonotype. The chain joins TRBV4-1 to TRBJ1-1; D may be TRBD1 (5 bases). From germline, CDR1 is MGHRA and CDR2 YSYEKL. Trimming removed 3 bases at V and 3 bases at J, with 14 bases between. CDR3 size: 15 residues. CDR3 loop: CASSQGVESYTEAFF. CDR3 in DNA: TGCGCCAGCAGCCAGGGGGTTGAGTCCTACACTGAAGCTTTCTTT.

This sequence joins TRBV30 and TRBJ1-1, with D possibly matching TRBD1 (5 bases). This CDR3 has 16 residues. Germline V gene data show CDR1 as GTSNPN and CDR2 as SVGIG (reference sequence). With 2 bases removed from V and 1 base from J, the gap between germline ends came to 17 bases. CDR3 loop: CAWSPQYNRTNTEAFF. The CDR3 region has the DNA TGTGCCTGGAGTCCACAATACAACAGGACGAACACTGAAGCTTTCTTT.

This clonotype was recorded a few times. The rearrangement links TRBV4-2 to TRBJ2-5; D is undetermined. Germline lookup yields CDR1 LGHNA and CDR2 YNFKEQ. Trimming stripped 0 bases from V and 5 bases from J, with 7 bases between. The CDR3 loop spans 13 amino acids. In DNA, the CDR3 is TGTGCCAGCAGCCAAGACAGATGGGAGACCCAGTACTTC. Its translation is CASSQDRWETQYF.

This clonotype occurred many times. The rearrangement uses TRBV4-3 and TRBJ2-2; perhaps TRBD1 as D (6 bases). V was trimmed by 6 bases and J by 0 bases, leaving 11 bases between them. Germline CDR1 reads LGHNA; CDR2 reads YSLEER. The CDR3 contains 15 residues. CDR3: CASRPDSSNTGELFF. The DNA of the CDR3 is TGCGCCAGCAGGCCGGACAGTTCGAACACCGGGGAGCTGTTTTTT.

This clonotype was observed a handful of times. The rearrangement joins TRBV7-2 to TRBJ2-3, with 11 bases aligning to TRBD2. Per germline, CDR1 SGHTA and CDR2 FQGNSA. With 4 bases clipped from V and 9 bases from J, the junction kept 15 bases outside the gene matches. CDR3 length equals 17 residues. CDR3 nucleotides: TGTGCCAGCAGCTCATCTAGCGGGGGGCCGTCAGAGTTGACGCAGTATTTT. Translated: CASSSSSGGPSELTQYF.

This clonotype was detected only a few times. The chain couples TRBV5-5 to TRBJ2-2; no definite D call. CDR3 length equals 13 residues. Germline CDR1 and CDR2: SGHKS and YYEKEE (reference sequence). V lost 0 bases and J 8 bases, leaving 8 bases between the germline ends. The CDR3 nucleotides read TGTGCCAGCAGCTTGGCGGTAGGGGGGGAGCTGTTTTTT. The encoded protein is CASSLAVGGELFF. Full variable domain (missing parts from reference TRBV5-5 and TRBJ2-2): DAGVTQSPTHLIKTRGQQVTLRCSPISGHKSVSWYQQVLGQGPQFIFQYYEKEERGRGNFPDRFSARQFPNYSSELNVNALLLGDSALYLCASSLAVGGELFFGEGSRLTVL.

The V gene is TRBV6-1, the J gene TRBJ1-2; D is undetermined. Germline V lookup: CDR1 MNHNS, CDR2 SASEGT. This CDR3 is 13 amino acids long. V shed 6 bases and J shed 8 bases, with 16 bases lying between them. The chain's CDR3 is CASSPLGEGGYTF. DNA of the CDR3: TGTGCCAGCAGCCCCTTGGGTGAGGGCGGCTACACCTTC.

The V and J genes are TRBV21-1 and TRBJ2-7; the DNA was not used to check the table's D call, TRBD1. TRBV21-1 is described as a pseudogene. The CDR3 length is 18 residues. CDR3 bases: TGTGCCAGCAGCTTTTGGGCGCGGGCGGGGGCCACCTCCTACGAGCAGTACGTC. This translates into CASSFWARAGATSYEQYV.

This chain connects TRBV20-1 to TRBJ2-5, with 10 positions matching TRBD1. Unmatched junction bases numbered 9, after V lost 0 bases and J lost 5 bases. This CDR3 region has 16 residues. CDR1 DFQATT and CDR2 SNEGSKA come from the germline V gene (reference sequence). The CDR3 protein is CSARDHRGQGLETQYF. In DNA form, the CDR3 reads TGCAGTGCTAGAGATCACCGGGGACAGGGGCTCGAGACCCAGTACTTC.

This clonotype was found many times. The chain has TRBV12-3 or TRBV12-4 and TRBJ2-7; 7 positions agree with TRBD1. V shed 6 bases and J 4 bases; nucleotides not matched to a gene: 6. The CDR3 is made up of 13 amino acids. The CDR3 spells CASSLGTVYEQYF. CDR3 nucleotide sequence: TGTGCCAGCAGCTTGGGGACAGTATACGAGCAGTACTTC.

This clonotype was recorded a few times. The V and J genes are TRBV4-1 and TRBJ2-7; 8 nucleotides agree with TRBD1. The CDR3 extends over 17 amino acids. From germline, CDR1 is MGHRA and CDR2 YSYEKL. Trimming at V came to 4 bases and at J to 2 bases, leaving 13 bases not matched to a gene. The CDR3 sequence is CASSPSYPGTGAYEQYV. The DNA for the CDR3 is TGCGCCAGCAGCCCTTCCTACCCCGGGACAGGCGCCTACGAGCAGTACGTC.